One sample yielded the 32 T cell receptor beta chains listed below, sequenced in a study of blood T cell repertoires in COVID-19. Assay used: immunoSEQ multiplex PCR; TCRdb lists only in-frame clones, some missing. The sample lists roughly 200,000 clones, around 87% seen once, with 0.6% to 0.8% in the top ten. Specimen: peripheral blood. These receptors all stem from a man aged 50 to 60 with acute or convalescent COVID-19.

This clone was counted once. CDR3 residues: CATSMAGTGRNTIYF. The DNA for the CDR3 is TGTGCCACCAGCATGGCAGGGACAGGGAGAAACACCATATATTTT. The V and J genes are TRBV15 and TRBJ1-3, with 9 bases aligning to TRBD1. CDR1 and CDR2 (germline): LNHNV, YYDKDF (reference sequence). V gave up 4 bases and J gave up 5 bases; unmatched junction bases: 6. This CDR3 spans 15 amino acids.

This chain uses TRBV18 with TRBJ2-3, with 11 bases lining up with TRBD1. Trimming at V came to 2 bases and at J to 3 bases, leaving 1 base not matched to a gene. This CDR3 has 15 residues. CDR1 and CDR2 from the germline V gene are KGHSH and LQKENI. The CDR3 spells CASSPGTGGTDTQYF. The CDR3, as DNA: TGTGCCAGCTCACCAGGGACAGGGGGGACAGATACGCAGTATTTT.

This clone appeared a single time. The genes are TRBV10-1 and TRBJ2-7; 10 bases map to TRBD1. Germline V gives CDR1 WNHNN, CDR2 SYGVQD (reference sequence). The length of the CDR3 is 13 residues. V was clipped by 3 bases and J by 6 bases; unmatched bases: 2. The CDR3 here is CASSDGTGAEQYF. The CDR3 nucleotides are TGCGCCAGCAGTGATGGGACAGGGGCCGAGCAGTACTTC.

The gene calls are TRBV4-2 and TRBJ2-5, with TRBD2 matching 10 bases. Trimming removed 0 bases from V and 7 bases from J; junction bases left unmatched: 17. The CDR3 length is 19 residues. CDR1 LGHNA and CDR2 YNFKEQ come from the germline V gene. The CDR3 DNA sequence: TGTGCCAGCAGCCAAGATGCTATCGGGCTAGCGGGAGTTCGGGGGACCCAGTACTTC. This codes for CASSQDAIGLAGVRGTQYF.

The gene calls are TRBV6-5 and TRBJ1-1, with D possibly being TRBD1 (5 bases). The CDR3 totals 15 residues. V was trimmed by 7 bases and J by 1 base, leaving 16 bases between them. CDR1 is MNHEY, CDR2 SVGAGI, per germline. As DNA, the CDR3 is TGTGCCAGCATTCCCGGCGGGGGTCGGAACACTGAAGCTTTCTTT. Its protein product is CASIPGGGRNTEAFF.

V usage is TRBV27 and J usage is TRBJ2-1, with TRBD2 matching over 12 bases. CDR1 is MNHEY, CDR2 SMNVEV, per germline (reference sequence). Trimming took 5 bases from V and 8 from J; bases not matched to a gene: 7. CDR3 size: 15 residues. The CDR3: CASSTLAGGPYEQFF. The CDR3 nucleotides are TGTGCCAGCAGTACCCTAGCGGGAGGGCCCTATGAGCAGTTCTTC.

The V and J genes are TRBV27 and TRBJ2-1; possible D gene TRBD2, 5 bases. Germline values: CDR1 MNHEY, CDR2 SMNVEV (reference sequence). The CDR3 is 14 amino acids. V was shortened by 2 bases and J by 4 bases, with 9 bases between the two germline ends. The CDR3 DNA follows: TGTGCCAGCAGTTTAGGGCGGAGGTACAATGAGCAGTTCTTC. Residues: CASSLGRRYNEQFF.

The genes are TRBV7-9 and TRBJ2-3, with D maybe TRBD1 (6 bases). The V and J ends lost 2 bases and 5 bases respectively, with 20 bases between them. The CDR3 spans 17 residues. Germline V gives CDR1 SEHNR, CDR2 FQNEAQ (reference sequence). The CDR3 nucleotides read TGTGCCAGCAGCTTACAGATAGGGGGTATGATTGGAGATACGCAGTATTTT. It is translated as CASSLQIGGMIGDTQYF.

The rearrangement uses TRBV7-6 and TRBJ2-5; TRBD2 matches at 9 bases. V was clipped by 5 bases and J by 1 base; unmatched bases: 5. Germline V gene data show CDR1 as SGHVS and CDR2 as FNYEAQ. The CDR3 has 15 residues. CDR3 amino acids: CASSPVAGAQETQYF. The CDR3 DNA is TGTGCCAGCAGCCCCGTAGCGGGGGCCCAAGAGACCCAGTACTTC. Filled out from reference TRBV7-6 and TRBJ2-5, the complete variable domain reads GAGVSQSPRYKVTKRGQDVALRCDPISGHVSLYWYRQALGQGPEFLTYFNYEAQQDKSGLPNDRFSAERPEGSISTLTIQRTEQRDSAMYRCASSPVAGAQETQYFGPGTRLLVL.

The rearrangement links TRBV9 to TRBJ2-1; 9 bases fit TRBD2. This CDR3 region has 16 residues. Germline V CDR1 and CDR2: SGDLS, YYNGEE. The ends lost 4 bases at V and 0 bases at J; junction bases unmatched: 5. CDR3: CASSPRSGSSYNEQFF. In DNA, the CDR3 is TGTGCCAGCAGCCCCCGTAGCGGGAGCTCCTACAATGAGCAGTTCTTC.

CDR3 amino acids: CATRIGGPYGYTF. CDR3 bases: TGTGCTACCAGAATCGGCGGTCCCTATGGCTACACCTTC. V is TRBV19 and J is TRBJ1-2; D not resolved. There are 13 residues in the CDR3. Germline V gives CDR1 LNHDA, CDR2 SQIVND (reference sequence).

The chain couples TRBV20-1 to TRBJ1-2, with TRBD1 identical over 7 bases. CDR1 DFQATT and CDR2 SNEGSKA come from the germline V gene (reference sequence). CDR3 size: 16 residues. Unmatched junction bases numbered 10, after V lost 3 bases and J lost 0 bases. The DNA of the CDR3 is TGCAGTGCTAGTGAGGAACAGGGGACAGCTAACTATGGCTACACCTTC. This sequence encodes CSASEEQGTANYGYTF.

V gene TRBV5-1 combines with J gene TRBJ1-2, with D uncertain. The CDR3 totals 16 residues. V was shortened by 2 bases and J by 4 bases, with 18 bases between the two germline ends. Germline-derived CDR1 and CDR2 are SGHRS and YFSETQ. This chain's CDR3 is CASSLGLPVGGYGYTF. In nucleotides, the CDR3 is TGCGCCAGCAGCTTAGGCCTCCCCGTGGGAGGCTATGGCTACACCTTC.

J is TRBJ2-7 and V is TRBV19, with a possible D match to TRBD2 (6 bases). V was trimmed by 4 bases and J by 0 bases, leaving 10 bases between them. Germline V gene lookup returns CDR1 LNHDA and CDR2 SQIVND (reference sequence). The CDR3 has 14 residues. In DNA, the CDR3 is TGTGCCAGTAGTAGGACTACTAGCTCCTACGAGCAGTACGTC. This sequence encodes CASSRTTSSYEQYV.

The rearrangement joins TRBV18 to TRBJ2-4, with 10 nucleotides matching TRBD2. CDR1 KGHSH and CDR2 LQKENI come from the germline V gene. The J segment lost 3 bases and the V segment lost 1 base, leaving 3 bases of the junction unmatched. The CDR3 loop spans 16 amino acids. The CDR3, as DNA: TGTGCCAGCTCACCACTAACTAGCGGGGTCAAAAACATTCAGTACTTC. It is translated as CASSPLTSGVKNIQYF.

The V call is TRBV5-1, the J call TRBJ2-3; 12 bases align to TRBD2. Germline CDR1 SGHRS, CDR2 YFSETQ. The ends lost 4 bases at V and 4 bases at J; junction bases unmatched: 7. The CDR3 is 16 residues long. The CDR3 reads CASSLSSGGASDTQYF. CDR3 in DNA: TGCGCCAGCAGCCTTTCTAGCGGGGGGGCCTCAGATACGCAGTATTTT.

The chain employs TRBV3-1 (or the pseudogene TRBV3-2) and TRBJ2-2; 10 bases align to TRBD2. CDR1 and CDR2 (germline): LGHDT, YNNKEL (reference sequence). This CDR3 is built from 17 residues. Trimming removed 2 bases from V and 4 bases from J; junction bases left unmatched: 7. The CDR3 protein is CASSQHLAGVGTGELFF. The CDR3 nucleotides are TGTGCCAGCAGCCAACACCTAGCGGGGGTGGGCACCGGGGAGCTGTTTTTT.

This clone has just a few counts. The chain joins TRBV27 to TRBJ1-6; the D gene is possibly TRBD1 (6 bases). From germline, CDR1 is MNHEY and CDR2 SMNVEV (reference sequence). CDR3 length: 15 residues. V lost 5 bases and J lost 6, with 14 bases in between. CDR3 in DNA: TGTGCCAGCAGTCACAGGGTCCGGGGTAATTCACCCCTCCACTTT. Translated: CASSHRVRGNSPLHF.

The rearrangement uses TRBV9 and TRBJ2-2; 13 bases fit TRBD2. The J segment lost 8 bases and the V segment lost 3 bases, leaving 7 bases of the junction unmatched. The V gene's germline CDR1 is SGDLS and CDR2 YYNGEE. The CDR3 runs to 16 residues. The CDR3 region is CASSARLAGGSGELFF. The CDR3 region has the DNA TGTGCCAGCAGCGCCAGACTAGCGGGAGGTTCGGGGGAGCTGTTTTTT.

The V call is TRBV2, the J call TRBJ1-2; D gene ambiguous. Germline V gene sequence: CDR1 SNHLY, CDR2 FYNNEI. Trimming removed 6 bases at V and 1 base at J, with 9 bases between. This CDR3 is 13 amino acids long. Written as DNA, the CDR3 is TGTGCCAGCAGCGAACAGAATAACTATGGCTACACCTTC. Translating gives CASSEQNNYGYTF.

The chain employs TRBV11-2 and TRBJ1-1, with 9 bases aligning to TRBD1. Germline V lookup: CDR1 SGHAT, CDR2 FQNNGV. V lost 4 bases and J lost 1; bases outside the gene matches: 4. CDR3 length: 15 amino acids. This chain's CDR3 is CASSWGTGRNTEAFF. DNA of the CDR3: TGTGCCAGCAGCTGGGGGACAGGGCGGAACACTGAAGCTTTCTTT. Together with reference TRBV11-2 and TRBJ1-1, the CDR3 gives the full variable domain: EAGVAQSPRYKIIEKRQSVAFWCNPISGHATLYWYQQILGQGPKLLIQFQNNGVVDDSQLPKDRFSAERLKGVDSTLKIQPAKLEDSAVYLCASSWGTGRNTEAFFGQGTRLTVV.

The rearrangement uses TRBV27 and TRBJ1-2, with D perhaps TRBD1 (5 bases). Trimming took 3 bases from V and 5 from J, leaving 10 bases between them. The CDR3 sequence is 13 residues long. Germline V gene data show CDR1 as MNHEY and CDR2 as SMNVEV (reference sequence). The CDR3 loop is CASSFSRGYGYTF. In nucleotides, the CDR3 is TGTGCCAGCAGTTTTAGTCGGGGGTATGGCTACACCTTC.

The DNA for the CDR3 is TGCGCCAGCAGCCGCGCCGCGGGAGGGGAGACCGGGGAGCTGTTTTTT. Residues: CASSRAAGGETGELFF. The chain links TRBV4-1 to TRBJ2-2; TRBD2 agrees at 9 bases. CDR1 and CDR2 (germline): MGHRA, YSYEKL. With 4 bases clipped from V and 5 bases from J, the junction kept 8 bases outside the gene matches. The CDR3 spans 16 residues.

This clone was seen ten or more times. The chain joins TRBV19 to TRBJ1-5; no definite D call. The V gene lost 1 base and the J gene lost 9 bases, with 16 bases spanning the gap. The CDR3 covers 15 residues. In germline, CDR1 is LNHDA, CDR2 SQIVND (reference sequence). Here the CDR3 reads CASSIASSGRRPQHF. The CDR3 DNA reads TGTGCCAGTAGTATAGCGTCGAGTGGGCGACGGCCCCAGCATTTT.

V gene TRBV19 combines with J gene TRBJ1-3; D is uncertain. Trimming left V 8 bases short and J 2 bases short, with 10 bases between. This CDR3 region has 13 residues. Germline V gives CDR1 LNHDA, CDR2 SQIVND (reference sequence). The CDR3 is CASGPLAGNTIYF. CDR3 coding DNA: TGTGCCAGTGGGCCCCTGGCTGGAAACACCATATATTTT.

The sample holds one count of this clone. The chain carries TRBV27 and TRBJ2-7; a possible D gene is TRBD2 (5 bases). The germline CDR1 and CDR2 sequences are MNHEY and SMNVEV (reference sequence). This CDR3 is 13 amino acids long. V shed 2 bases and J shed 4 bases, with 9 bases lying between them. In DNA form, the CDR3 reads TGTGCCAGCAGTTTAGGGCGGAGGTACGAGCAGTACTTC. This gives the protein CASSLGRRYEQYF.

J is TRBJ2-2 and V is TRBV7-2, with a weak D call TRBD2 (6 bases). CDR3 length: 15 amino acids. Germline CDR1 and CDR2: SGHTA and FQGNSA. The V gene lost 6 bases and the J gene lost 6 bases, with 17 bases spanning the gap. CDR3 sequence (DNA): TGTGCCAGCAGACTAGCTTCTAGCGCCGCCGGGGAGCTGTTTTTT. The encoded protein is CASRLASSAAGELFF.

This chain uses TRBV19 with TRBJ2-2; TRBD1 aligns across 10 bases. The CDR3 consists of 15 residues. Germline lookup yields CDR1 LNHDA and CDR2 SQIVND (reference sequence). Trimming at V came to 4 bases and at J to 8 bases, leaving 7 bases not matched to a gene. The CDR3 DNA reads TGTGCCAGTAGTACGACAGGGGGCATTTTTGGGGAGCTGTTTTTT. Its protein is CASSTTGGIFGELFF.

The chain has TRBV10-3 and TRBJ2-2, with a tentative D call TRBD2 (6 bases). With 2 bases removed from V and 6 bases from J, the gap between germline ends came to 13 bases. Germline lookup yields CDR1 ENHRY and CDR2 SYGVKD. The CDR3 contains 15 residues. The CDR3 DNA follows: TGTGCCATCAGTGAGGGGGGACTGGGGTCCGGGGAGCTGTTTTTT. It codes for CAISEGGLGSGELFF.

The genes are TRBV9 and TRBJ2-2, with 10 bases fitting TRBD2. Looked up from germline, CDR1 is SGDLS and CDR2 is YYNGEE. V was clipped by 5 bases and J by 4 bases; unmatched bases: 5. The CDR3 loop spans 15 amino acids. The CDR3 region has the DNA TGTGCCAGCAGTAGCCTAGCGGGGGCCACCGGGGAGCTGTTTTTT. It encodes CASSSLAGATGELFF.

The rearrangement joins TRBV5-1 to TRBJ1-4, with a possible D match to TRBD1 (6 bases). The CDR3 spans 17 residues. Germline CDR1 SGHRS, CDR2 YFSETQ. Trimming pared 4 bases from V and 0 bases from J, leaving 16 bases between. Written as DNA, the CDR3 is TGCGCCAGCAGCCCACAGGGAAAGAGGGCAACTAATGAAAAACTGTTTTTT. Its protein is CASSPQGKRATNEKLFF.

This chain uses TRBV6-5 with TRBJ2-5; TRBD1 aligns across 7 bases. V was clipped by 1 base and J by 2 bases; unmatched bases: 4. The CDR3 has 15 amino acids. The V gene's germline CDR1 is MNHEY and CDR2 SVGAGI. The CDR3 is CASSYWDSLQETQYF. CDR3 DNA sequence: TGTGCCAGCAGTTACTGGGACAGCCTTCAAGAGACCCAGTACTTC.